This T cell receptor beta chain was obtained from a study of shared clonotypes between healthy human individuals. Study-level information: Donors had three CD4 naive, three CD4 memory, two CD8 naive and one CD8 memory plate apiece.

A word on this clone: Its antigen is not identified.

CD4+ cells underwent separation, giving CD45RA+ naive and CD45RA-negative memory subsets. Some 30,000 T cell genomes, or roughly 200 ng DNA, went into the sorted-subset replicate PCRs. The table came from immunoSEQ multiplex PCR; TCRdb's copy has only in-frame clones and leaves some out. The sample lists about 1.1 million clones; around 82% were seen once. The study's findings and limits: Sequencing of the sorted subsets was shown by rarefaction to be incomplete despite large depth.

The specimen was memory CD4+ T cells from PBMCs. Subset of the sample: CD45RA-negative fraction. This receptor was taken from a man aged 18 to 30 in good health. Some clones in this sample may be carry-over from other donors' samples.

Here the CDR3 DNA reads TGTGCCACCTCCGCTAGCGGGAGGGTTGGGGAGACCCAGTACTTC. It specifies CATSASGRVGETQYF. The chain is built from TRBV6-1 and TRBJ2-5; TRBD2 agrees at 12 bases. Trimming took 10 bases from V and 5 from J; bases not matched to a gene: 11. CDR1 and CDR2 (germline): MNHNS, SASEGT. The CDR3 contains 15 residues.